These 11 T cell receptor beta chains originate from one sample sequenced in a study of cytotoxic CD8 clonotypes in ibrutinib-treated CLL. This table comes from immunoSEQ multiplex PCR, and its TCRdb copy is limited to in-frame clones, with some not included. The sample records roughly 220,000 clones, 65% to 80% being singletons. The sample in question was PBMCs, obtained after 12 months of ibrutinib treatment. These receptors were obtained from a human donor with chronic lymphocytic leukemia.

The chain is built from TRBV29-1 and TRBJ1-2; 8 nucleotides line up with TRBD1. With V trimmed by 3 bases and J by 0 bases, 9 bases remained unmatched. CDR3 length: 16 amino acids. Per germline, CDR1 SQVTM and CDR2 ANQGSEA. The CDR3 nucleotides are TGCAGCGTTGACCCCCGCCCAGGGGGCCCTAACTATGGCTACACCTTC. Its translation: CSVDPRPGGPNYGYTF.

The rearrangement links TRBV6-5 to TRBJ2-1; 10 bases align to TRBD1. Germline CDR1 reads MNHEY; CDR2 reads SVGAGI. V shed 6 bases, J shed 8 bases, and the junction held 7 bases outside the gene matches. The CDR3 has 14 residues. In DNA form, the CDR3 reads TGTGCCAGCAGCCGGGACAGGGGTTTTGATGAGCAGTTCTTC. Translation: CASSRDRGFDEQFF.

V gene TRBV30 combines with J gene TRBJ2-3; D is perhaps TRBD2 (7 bases). CDR1 and CDR2 (germline): GTSNPN, SVGIG (reference sequence). The CDR3 has 17 amino acids. V lost 1 base and J 5 bases, leaving 22 bases between the germline ends. The CDR3 DNA reads TGTGCCTGGAGTGGTAATCGGTTGCGGGGGCCGGGAGATACGCAGTATTTT. Translated, it gives CAWSGNRLRGPGDTQYF.

The chain has TRBV30 and TRBJ1-2; D unclear. Trimming shortened V by 4 bases and J by 5 bases, and 20 bases separated the two germline ends. Germline lookup yields CDR1 GTSNPN and CDR2 SVGIG (reference sequence). The CDR3 is 15 amino acids. In DNA form, the CDR3 reads TGTGCCTGGACCCCCGTCTCGGGTCCGGGGTATGGCTACACCTTC. Protein product: CAWTPVSGPGYGYTF.

This clone was recorded only once. V usage is TRBV30 and J usage is TRBJ1-5; tentatively, D is TRBD1 (6 bases). Per the germline V gene, CDR1 is GTSNPN and CDR2 is SVGIG (reference sequence). V lost 5 bases and J lost 7, with 21 bases in between. This CDR3 is 15 amino acids long. DNA of the CDR3: TGTGCCTGGGGCTCTAAGGGGGGGCGCGGACAGCCCCAGCATTTT. Translating gives CAWGSKGGRGQPQHF.

This chain connects TRBV27 to TRBJ2-7; D call uncertain. CDR1 and CDR2 from the germline V gene are MNHEY and SMNVEV (reference sequence). Between the trimmed V and J ends, which lost 5 bases and 7 bases, there was a span of 24 bases. The CDR3 loop spans 16 amino acids. CDR3 in amino acids: CASSPRGVSPGWEQYF. DNA of the CDR3: TGTGCCAGCAGTCCGAGAGGTGTCTCCCCAGGCTGGGAGCAGTACTTC.

The V gene is TRBV27, the J gene TRBJ1-2; D is perhaps TRBD1 (5 bases). Trimming took 6 bases from V and 2 from J, leaving 16 bases between them. Germline V lookup: CDR1 MNHEY, CDR2 SMNVEV (reference sequence). The CDR3 is 15 amino acids. The DNA of the CDR3 is TGTGCCAGCAGCGACCCTAGGGGTTCCAACTATGGCTACACCTTC. Translated: CASSDPRGSNYGYTF.

This clone came up a few times. The chain combines TRBV30 with TRBJ2-2, with 10 nucleotides matching TRBD1. The CDR3 is 13 residues long. CDR1 is GTSNPN and CDR2 is SVGIG in the germline V gene (reference sequence). J gave up 7 bases and V 3 bases, and 2 bases lay outside the gene matches. CDR3 DNA: TGTGCCTGGAGGGGACAGGGGTTCGGGGAGCTGTTTTTT. Translation: CAWRGQGFGELFF.

The chain joins TRBV7-3 to TRBJ2-6; D is ambiguous. V lost 8 bases to trimming and J lost 2 bases, with 4 bases between them. The CDR3 loop spans 12 amino acids. Germline V gene data show CDR1 as SGHTA and CDR2 as FQGTGA. CDR3 DNA: TGTGCCAGCTCCCCTGGGGCCAACGTCCTGACTTTC. Its translation is CASSPGANVLTF.

The CDR3 reads CASSLEHQNTEAFF. The CDR3 bases are TGTGCCAGCAGCTTGGAACATCAGAACACTGAAGCTTTCTTT. The genes are TRBV7-8 and TRBJ1-1, with unresolved D. The V and J ends lost 3 bases and 1 base respectively, with 9 bases between them. This CDR3 is built from 14 residues. CDR1 and CDR2 from the germline V gene are SGHVS and FQNEAQ.

A few counts support this clone. V is TRBV14 and J is TRBJ1-3; no definite D call. Germline values: CDR1 SGHDN, CDR2 FVKESK. Trimming took 2 bases from V and 4 from J, leaving 18 bases between them. This CDR3 is built from 17 residues. CDR3 DNA: TGTGCCAGCAGCCAAAGTAGATCCACCGGTAGGGGAAACACCATATATTTT. This codes for CASSQSRSTGRGNTIYF.